This T cell receptor beta chain is from a study of early T cells in non-severe SARS-CoV-2 infection. As for the study in general: From unsorted whole blood, bulk RNA was sequenced, and the chains remained unpaired.

This clonotype was counted a few times. cDNA molecules, individually, were tagged with unique molecular identifiers. A single record per CDR3 protein comes from TCRdb applying MiXCR to the 5' RACE reads. The sample has some 64,000 distinct CDR3 sequences, roughly 9% seen once. Sequencing used whole blood, obtained at baseline. This sequence was found in an adult who was a healthcare worker with PCR-confirmed SARS-CoV-2 infection or an uninfected control (not recorded which).

The DNA of the CDR3 is TGTGCCAGCAGAACAGACACCTCCTACGAGCAGTACTTC. Its protein is CASRTDTSYEQYF. The chain recombines TRBV2 with TRBJ2-7; D gene uncertain. Trimming took 6 bases from V and 0 from J, leaving 9 bases between them. CDR1 is SNHLY, CDR2 FYNNEI, per germline. The CDR3 is 13 amino acids.